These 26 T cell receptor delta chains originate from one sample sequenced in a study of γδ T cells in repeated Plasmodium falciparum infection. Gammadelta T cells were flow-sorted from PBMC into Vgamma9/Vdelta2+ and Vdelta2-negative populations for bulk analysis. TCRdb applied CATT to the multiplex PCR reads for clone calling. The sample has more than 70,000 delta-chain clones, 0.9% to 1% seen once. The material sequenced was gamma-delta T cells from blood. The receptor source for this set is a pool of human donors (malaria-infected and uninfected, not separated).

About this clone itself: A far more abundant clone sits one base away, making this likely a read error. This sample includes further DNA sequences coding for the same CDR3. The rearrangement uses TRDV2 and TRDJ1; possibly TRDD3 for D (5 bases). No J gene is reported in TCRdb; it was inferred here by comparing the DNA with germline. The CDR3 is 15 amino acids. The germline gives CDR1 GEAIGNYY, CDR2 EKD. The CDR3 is CACDHGEHYTDKLIF. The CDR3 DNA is TGTGCCTGTGACCATGGGGAACATTACACCGACAAACTCATCTTT.

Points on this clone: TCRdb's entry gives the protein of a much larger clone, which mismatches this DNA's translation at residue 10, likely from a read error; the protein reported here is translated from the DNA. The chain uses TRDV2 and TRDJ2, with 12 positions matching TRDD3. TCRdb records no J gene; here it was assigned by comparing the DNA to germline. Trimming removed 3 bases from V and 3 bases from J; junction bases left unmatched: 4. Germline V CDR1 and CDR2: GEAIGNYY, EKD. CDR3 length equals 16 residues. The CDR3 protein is CACDVLGDTVTAQLFF. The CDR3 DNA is TGTGCCTGTGACGTACTGGGGGATACTGTGACAGCACAACTCTTCTTT.

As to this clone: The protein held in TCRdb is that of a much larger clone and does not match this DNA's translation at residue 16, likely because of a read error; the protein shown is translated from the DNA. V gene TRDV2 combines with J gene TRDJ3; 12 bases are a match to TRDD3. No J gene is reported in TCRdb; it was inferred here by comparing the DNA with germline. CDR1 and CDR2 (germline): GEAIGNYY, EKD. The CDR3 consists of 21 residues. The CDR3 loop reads CACDTGGLLGDTGWDIRQMFF. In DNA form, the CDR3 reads TGTGCCTGTGACACCGGGGGACTACTGGGGGATACTGGCTGGGACATCCGACAGATGTTTTTC.

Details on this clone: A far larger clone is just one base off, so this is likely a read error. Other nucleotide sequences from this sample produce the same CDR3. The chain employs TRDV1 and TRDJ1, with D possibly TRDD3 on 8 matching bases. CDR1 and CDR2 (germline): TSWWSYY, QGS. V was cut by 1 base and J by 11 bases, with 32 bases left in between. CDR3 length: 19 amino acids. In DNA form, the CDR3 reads TGTGCTCTTGGGGAACGTAGTATATTCCTACGCAGTGGGGGATTTAAGCTCATCTTT. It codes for CALGERSIFLRSGGFKLIF.

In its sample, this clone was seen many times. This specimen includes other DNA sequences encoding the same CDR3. The CDR3 nucleotides read TGTGCAATGAGAGATGTCCGTCCTAAGACCCTACTGGGGGATACTATACTCATCTTT. It translates to CAMRDVRPKTLLGDTILIF. The chain is built from TRAV14/DV4 and TRDJ1; TRDD3 matches 12 bases. Trimming at V came to 3 bases and at J to 10 bases, leaving 21 bases not matched to a gene. The germline V gene has CDR1 TSDPSYG and CDR2 QGSYDQQN (reference sequence). CDR3 length: 19 amino acids.

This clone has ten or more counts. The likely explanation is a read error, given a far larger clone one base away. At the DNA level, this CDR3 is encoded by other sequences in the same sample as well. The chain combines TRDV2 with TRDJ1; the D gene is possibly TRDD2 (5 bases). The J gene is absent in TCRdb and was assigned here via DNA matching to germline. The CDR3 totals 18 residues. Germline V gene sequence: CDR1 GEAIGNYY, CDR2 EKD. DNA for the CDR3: TGCGCCTGTGACCCTTCTCATTCCCGACCGGGTGGCGATAATAAACTCATCTTT. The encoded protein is CACDPSHSRPGGDNKLIF.

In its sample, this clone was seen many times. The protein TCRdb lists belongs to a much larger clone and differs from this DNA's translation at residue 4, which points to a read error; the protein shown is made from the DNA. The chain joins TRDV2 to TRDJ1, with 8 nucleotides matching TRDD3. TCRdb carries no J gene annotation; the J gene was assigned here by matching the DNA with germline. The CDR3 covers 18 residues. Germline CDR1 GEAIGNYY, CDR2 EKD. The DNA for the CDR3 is TGTGCCTGTAACACCGTGGGGGATGGGGCCCCACGAACCGATAAACTCATCTTT. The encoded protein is CACNTVGDGAPRTDKLIF.

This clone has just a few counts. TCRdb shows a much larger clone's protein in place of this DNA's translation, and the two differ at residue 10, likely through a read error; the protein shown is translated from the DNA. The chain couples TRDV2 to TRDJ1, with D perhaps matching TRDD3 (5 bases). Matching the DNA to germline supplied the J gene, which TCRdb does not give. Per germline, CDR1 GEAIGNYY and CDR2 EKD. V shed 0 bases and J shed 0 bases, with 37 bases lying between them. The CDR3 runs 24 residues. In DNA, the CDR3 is TGTGCCTGTGACACCGTGAGGGGGGGGGCTACCCACTACAGTACACCGACGTACACCGATAAACTCATCTTT. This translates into CACDTVRGGATHYSTPTYTDKLIF.

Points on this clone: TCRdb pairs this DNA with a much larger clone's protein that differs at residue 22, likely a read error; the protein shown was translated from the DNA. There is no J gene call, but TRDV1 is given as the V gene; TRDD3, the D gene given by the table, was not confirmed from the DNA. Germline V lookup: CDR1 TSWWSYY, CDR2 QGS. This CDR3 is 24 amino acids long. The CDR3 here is CALGEIGLPTKHTGGFLYTDKPIF. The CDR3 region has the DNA TGTGCTCTTGGGGAAATCGGCCTTCCTACGAAACATACTGGGGGATTCCTATACACCGATAAACCCATCTTT.

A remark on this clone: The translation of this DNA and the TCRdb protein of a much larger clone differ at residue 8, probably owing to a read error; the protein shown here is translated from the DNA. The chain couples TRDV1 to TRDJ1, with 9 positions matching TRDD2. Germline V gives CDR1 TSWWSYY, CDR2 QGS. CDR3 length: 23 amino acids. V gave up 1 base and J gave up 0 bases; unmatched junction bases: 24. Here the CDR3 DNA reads TGTGCTCTTGGGGAACATTGTCGTAGGCCTTCCTACTCCTACGGGGGATACACCGATAAACTCATCTTT. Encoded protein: CALGEHCRRPSYSYGGYTDKLIF.

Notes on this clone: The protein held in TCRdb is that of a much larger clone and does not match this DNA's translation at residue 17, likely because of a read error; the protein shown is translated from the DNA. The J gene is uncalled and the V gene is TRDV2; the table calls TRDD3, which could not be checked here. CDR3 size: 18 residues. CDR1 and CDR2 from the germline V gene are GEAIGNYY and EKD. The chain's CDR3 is CACDTGGGVGDNTDKLTF. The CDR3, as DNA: TGTGCCTGTGACACCGGAGGAGGAGTGGGGGACAACACCGATAAACTCACCTTT.

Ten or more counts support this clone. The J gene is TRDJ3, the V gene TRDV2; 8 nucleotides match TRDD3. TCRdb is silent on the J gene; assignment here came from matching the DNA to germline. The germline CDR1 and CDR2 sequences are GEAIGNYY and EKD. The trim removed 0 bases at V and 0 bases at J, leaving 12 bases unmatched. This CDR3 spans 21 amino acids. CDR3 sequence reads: CACDTAAMGDSSSWDTRQMFF. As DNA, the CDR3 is TGTGCCTGTGACACCGCCGCTATGGGGGATTCGTCCTCCTGGGACACCCGACAGATGTTTTTC.

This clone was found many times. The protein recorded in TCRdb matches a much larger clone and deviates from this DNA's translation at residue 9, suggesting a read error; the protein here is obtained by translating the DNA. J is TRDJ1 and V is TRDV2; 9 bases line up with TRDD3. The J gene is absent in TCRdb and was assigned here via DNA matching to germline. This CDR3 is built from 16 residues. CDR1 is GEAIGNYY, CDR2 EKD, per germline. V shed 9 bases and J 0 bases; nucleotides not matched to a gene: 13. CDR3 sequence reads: CALRRGYDPYTDKLIF. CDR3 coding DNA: TGTGCCCTACGACGGGGATACGATCCGTACACCGATAAACTCATCTTT.

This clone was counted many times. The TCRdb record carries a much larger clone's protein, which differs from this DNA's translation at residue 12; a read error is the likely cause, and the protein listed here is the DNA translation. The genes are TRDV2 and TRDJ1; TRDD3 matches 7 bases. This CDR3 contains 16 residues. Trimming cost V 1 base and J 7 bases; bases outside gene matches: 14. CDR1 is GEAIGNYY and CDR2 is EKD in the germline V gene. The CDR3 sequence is CACDTRAGGCDGKLIF. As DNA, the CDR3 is TGTGCCTGTGACACTCGGGCAGGGGGATGCGACGGTAAACTCATCTTT.

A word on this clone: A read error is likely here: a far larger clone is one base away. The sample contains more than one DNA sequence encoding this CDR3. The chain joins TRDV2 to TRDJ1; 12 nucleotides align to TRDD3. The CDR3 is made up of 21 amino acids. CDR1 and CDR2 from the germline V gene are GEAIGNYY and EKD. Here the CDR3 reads CACDTRLLGDTLSAYTDKLIF. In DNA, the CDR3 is TGTGCCTGCGACACTAGACTACTGGGGGATACTTTATCCGCGTACACCGATAAACTCATCTTT.

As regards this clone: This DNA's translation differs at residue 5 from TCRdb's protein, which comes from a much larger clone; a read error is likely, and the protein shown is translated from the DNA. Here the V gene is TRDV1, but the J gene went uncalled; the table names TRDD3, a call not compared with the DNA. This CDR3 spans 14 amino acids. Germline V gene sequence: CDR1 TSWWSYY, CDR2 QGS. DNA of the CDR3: TGTGCTCTTGGGGGACACCTGGGGGATTCGGTGCTCATCTTT. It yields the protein CALGGHLGDSVLIF.

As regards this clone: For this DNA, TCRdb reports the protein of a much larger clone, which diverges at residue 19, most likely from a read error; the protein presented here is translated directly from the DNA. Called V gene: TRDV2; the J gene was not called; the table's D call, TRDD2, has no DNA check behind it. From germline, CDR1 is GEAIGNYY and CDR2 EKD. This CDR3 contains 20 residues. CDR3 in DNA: TGTGCCTGTGACAAGGCCTTCCTACCAACGGGGGTTCGGGGCACCGATAAACTCACCTTT. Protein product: CACDKAFLPTGVRGTDKLTF.

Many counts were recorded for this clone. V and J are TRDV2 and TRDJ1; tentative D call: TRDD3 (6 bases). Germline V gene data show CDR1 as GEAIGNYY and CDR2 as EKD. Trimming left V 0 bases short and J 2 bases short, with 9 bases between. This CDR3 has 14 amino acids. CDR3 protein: CACDTGGGTDKLIF. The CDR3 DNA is TGTGCCTGTGACACCGGTGGGGGTACCGATAAACTCATCTTT.

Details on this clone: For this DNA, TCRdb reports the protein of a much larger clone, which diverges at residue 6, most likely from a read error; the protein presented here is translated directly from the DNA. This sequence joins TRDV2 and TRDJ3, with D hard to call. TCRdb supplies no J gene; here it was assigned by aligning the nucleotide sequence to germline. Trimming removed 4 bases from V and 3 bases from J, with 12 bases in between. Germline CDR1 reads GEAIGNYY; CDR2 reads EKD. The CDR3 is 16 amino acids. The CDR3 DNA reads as TGTGCCTGTGATCCCAGAAGCTACTGGGACACCCGACAGATGTTTTTC. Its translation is CACDPRSYWDTRQMFF.

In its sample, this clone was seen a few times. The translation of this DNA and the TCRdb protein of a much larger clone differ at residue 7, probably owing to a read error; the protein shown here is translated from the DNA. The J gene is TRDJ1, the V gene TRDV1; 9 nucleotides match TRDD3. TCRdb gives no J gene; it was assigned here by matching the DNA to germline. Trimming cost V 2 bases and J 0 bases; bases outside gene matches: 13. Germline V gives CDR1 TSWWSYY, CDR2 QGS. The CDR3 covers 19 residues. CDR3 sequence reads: CALGEKGKGYWGNTDKLIF. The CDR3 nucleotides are TGTGCTCTTGGGGAAAAAGGGAAAGGTTACTGGGGGAACACCGATAAACTCATCTTT.

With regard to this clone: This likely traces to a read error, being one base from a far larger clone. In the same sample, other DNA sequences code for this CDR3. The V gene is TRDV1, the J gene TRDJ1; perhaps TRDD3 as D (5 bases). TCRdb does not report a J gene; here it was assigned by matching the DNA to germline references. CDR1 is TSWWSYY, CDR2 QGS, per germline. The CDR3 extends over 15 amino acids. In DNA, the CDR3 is TGTGCCCTTGGGGAATCGCCCCGTTGGGACGATAAACTCATCTTT. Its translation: CALGESPRWDDKLIF.

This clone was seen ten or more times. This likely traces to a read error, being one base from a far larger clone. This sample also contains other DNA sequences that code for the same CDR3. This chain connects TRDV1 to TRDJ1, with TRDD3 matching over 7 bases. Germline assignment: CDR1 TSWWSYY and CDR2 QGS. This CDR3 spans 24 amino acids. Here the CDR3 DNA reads TGTGCCCTTGGGGCCAGATCCACGCCTTCGCTCCTGGAATGGGGGAAGGTAGGGACCGATAAACTCATCTTT. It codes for CALGARSTPSLLEWGKVGTDKLIF.

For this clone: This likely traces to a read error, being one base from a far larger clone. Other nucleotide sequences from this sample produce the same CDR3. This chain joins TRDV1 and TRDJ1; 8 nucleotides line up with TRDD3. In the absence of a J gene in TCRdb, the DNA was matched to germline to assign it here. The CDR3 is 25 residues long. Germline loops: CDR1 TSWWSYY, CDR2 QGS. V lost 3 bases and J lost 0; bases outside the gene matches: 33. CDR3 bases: TGTGCTCTTGGGGACCTACGGCCTTCCCGGACCTACTGGGGGTCTCCCCGCGTGAACACCGATAAACTCATCTTT. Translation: CALGDLRPSRTYWGSPRVNTDKLIF.

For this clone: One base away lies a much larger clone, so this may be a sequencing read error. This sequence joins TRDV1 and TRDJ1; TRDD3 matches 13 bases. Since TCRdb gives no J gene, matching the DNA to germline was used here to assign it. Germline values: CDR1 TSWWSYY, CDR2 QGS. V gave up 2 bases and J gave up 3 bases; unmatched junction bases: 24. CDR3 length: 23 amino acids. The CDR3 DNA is TGTGCTCTTGGGGAAAAGGACCCCTACTACGGGGAACTGGGGGATACGCAAGCCGATAAACTCATCTTT. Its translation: CALGEKDPYYGELGDTQADKLIF.

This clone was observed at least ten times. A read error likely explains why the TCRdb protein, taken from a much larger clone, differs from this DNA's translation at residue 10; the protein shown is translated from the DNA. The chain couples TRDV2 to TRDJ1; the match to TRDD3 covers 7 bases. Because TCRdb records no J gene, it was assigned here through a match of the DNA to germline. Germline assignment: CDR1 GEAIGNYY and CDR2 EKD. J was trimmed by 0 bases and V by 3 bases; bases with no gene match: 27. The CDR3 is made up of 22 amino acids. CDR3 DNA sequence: TGTGCCTGTGACCCCATTTTGGCTGGGGGCCCTAGTAGGGTCTTCGACACCGATAAACTCATCTTT. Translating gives CACDPILAGGPSRVFDTDKLIF.

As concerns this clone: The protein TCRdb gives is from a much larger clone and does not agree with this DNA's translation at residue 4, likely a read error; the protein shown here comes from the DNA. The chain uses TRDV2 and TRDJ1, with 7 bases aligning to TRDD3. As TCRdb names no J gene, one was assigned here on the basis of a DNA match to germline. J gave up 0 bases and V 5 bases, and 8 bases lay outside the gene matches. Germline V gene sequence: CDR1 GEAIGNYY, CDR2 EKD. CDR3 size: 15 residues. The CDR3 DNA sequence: TGTGCCTGTGGCCAACTGGGGACGCACACCGATAAACTCATCTTT. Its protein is CACGQLGTHTDKLIF.